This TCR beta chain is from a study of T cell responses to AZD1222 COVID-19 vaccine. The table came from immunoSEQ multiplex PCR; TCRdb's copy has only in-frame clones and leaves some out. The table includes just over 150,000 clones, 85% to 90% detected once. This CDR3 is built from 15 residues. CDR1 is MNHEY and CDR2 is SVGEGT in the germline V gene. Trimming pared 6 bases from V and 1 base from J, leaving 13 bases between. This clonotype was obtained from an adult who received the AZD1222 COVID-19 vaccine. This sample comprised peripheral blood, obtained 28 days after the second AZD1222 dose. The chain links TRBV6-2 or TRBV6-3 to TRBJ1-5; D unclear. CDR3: CASSLGSGSNQPQHF. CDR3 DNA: TGTGCCAGCAGCTTGGGATCGGGGAGCAATCAGCCCCAGCATTTT.